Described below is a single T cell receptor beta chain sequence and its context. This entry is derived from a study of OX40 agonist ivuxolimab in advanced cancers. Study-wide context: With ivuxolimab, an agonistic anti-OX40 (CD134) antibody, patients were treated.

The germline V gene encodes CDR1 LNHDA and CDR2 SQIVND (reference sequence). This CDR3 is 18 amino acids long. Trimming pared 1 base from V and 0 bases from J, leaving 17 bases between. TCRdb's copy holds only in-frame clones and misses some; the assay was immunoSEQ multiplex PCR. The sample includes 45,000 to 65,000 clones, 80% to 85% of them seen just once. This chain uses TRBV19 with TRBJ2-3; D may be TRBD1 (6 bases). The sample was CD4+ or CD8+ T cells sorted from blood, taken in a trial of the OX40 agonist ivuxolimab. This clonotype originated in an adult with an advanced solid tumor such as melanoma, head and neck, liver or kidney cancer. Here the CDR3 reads CASSIAGSGTPSTDTQYF. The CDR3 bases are TGTGCCAGTAGTATAGCAGGATCCGGGACACCTAGCACAGATACGCAGTATTTT. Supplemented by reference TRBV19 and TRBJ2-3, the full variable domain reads DGGITQSPKYLFRKEGQNVTLSCEQNLNHDAMYWYRQDPGQGLRLIYYSQIVNDFQKGDIAEGYSVSREKKESFPLTVTSAQKNPTAFYLCASSIAGSGTPSTDTQYFGPGTRLTVL.